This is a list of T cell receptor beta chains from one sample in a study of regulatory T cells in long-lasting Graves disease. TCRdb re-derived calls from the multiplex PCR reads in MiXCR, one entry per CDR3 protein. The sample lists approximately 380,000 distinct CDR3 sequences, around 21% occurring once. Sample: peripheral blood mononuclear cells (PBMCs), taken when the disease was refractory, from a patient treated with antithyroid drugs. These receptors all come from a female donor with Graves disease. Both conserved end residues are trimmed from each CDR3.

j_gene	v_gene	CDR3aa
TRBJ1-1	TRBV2	VSKPWLNTEAF
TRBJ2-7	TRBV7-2	ASSLAFPGTGHYEQY
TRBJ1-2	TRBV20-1	SASGTGERWGYT
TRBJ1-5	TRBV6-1	ASSPGRMTVSNQPQH
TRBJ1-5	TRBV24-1	ATSDGDSNQPQH
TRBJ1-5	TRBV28	ASADSYSNQPQH
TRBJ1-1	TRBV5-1	ASSPGASPEAF
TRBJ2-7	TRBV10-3	ATSLWQDGNYEQY
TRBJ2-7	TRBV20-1	SARGGGTSGTYEQY
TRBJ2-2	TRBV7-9	ASSLARNSPNTGELF
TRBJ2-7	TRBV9	ASSVEADLSYEQY
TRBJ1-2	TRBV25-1	ASSRQGLAGYT
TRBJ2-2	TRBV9	ASSVVEGLTGELF
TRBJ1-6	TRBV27	ASSFPGDSPLH
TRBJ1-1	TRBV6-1	ASTGTVNTEAF
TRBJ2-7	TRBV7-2	ASSLDRGHSEEQY
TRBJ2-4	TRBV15	ATSSPYLKGENIQY
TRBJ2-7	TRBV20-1	SALWQGAFEQY